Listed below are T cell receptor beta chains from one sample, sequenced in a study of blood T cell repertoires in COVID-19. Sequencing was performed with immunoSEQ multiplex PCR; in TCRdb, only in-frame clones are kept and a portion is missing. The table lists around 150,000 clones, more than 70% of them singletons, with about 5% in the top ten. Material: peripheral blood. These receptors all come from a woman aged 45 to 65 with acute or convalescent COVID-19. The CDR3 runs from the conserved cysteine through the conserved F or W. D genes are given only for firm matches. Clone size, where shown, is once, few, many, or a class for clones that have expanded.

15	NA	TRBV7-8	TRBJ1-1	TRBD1	CASSSTRGHPTEAFF	TGTGCCAGCAGCTCAACCAGGGGGCACCCCACTGAAGCTTTCTTT
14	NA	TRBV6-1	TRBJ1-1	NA	CASSSLTGNTEAFF	TGTGCCAGCAGTTCACTGACGGGGAACACTGAAGCTTTCTTT
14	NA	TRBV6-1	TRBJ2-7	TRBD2	CASSEGGIPYEQYF	TGTGCCAGCAGTGAGGGGGGGATCCCCTACGAGCAGTACTTC
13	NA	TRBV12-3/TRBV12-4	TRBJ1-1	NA	CASSLSRNTEAFF	TGTGCCAGCAGTCTCTCTCGGAACACTGAAGCTTTCTTT
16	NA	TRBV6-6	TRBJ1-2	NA	CASSYSSRAQGGGYTF	TGTGCCAGCAGTTACTCGAGCCGGGCACAGGGTGGTGGCTACACCTTC
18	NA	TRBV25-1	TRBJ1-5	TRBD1	CASSEKQGNPNSNQPQHF	TGTGCCAGCAGTGAAAAACAGGGGAACCCAAATAGCAATCAGCCCCAGCATTTT
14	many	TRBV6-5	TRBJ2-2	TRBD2	CASSYSGGTGELFF	TGTGCCAGCAGTTACTCGGGGGGGACCGGGGAGCTGTTTTTT
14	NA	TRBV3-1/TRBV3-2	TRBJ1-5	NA	CASSQEGRLQPQHF	TGTGCCAGCAGCCAAGAAGGCAGACTTCAGCCCCAGCATTTT
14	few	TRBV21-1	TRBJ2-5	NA	CASSKKPSWETQYF	TGTGCCAGCAGCAAGAAGCCCTCGTGGGAGACCCAGTACTTC
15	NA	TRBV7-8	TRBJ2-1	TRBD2	CASSSGLAGIDEQFF	TGTGCCAGCAGCTCCGGACTAGCGGGGATCGATGAGCAGTTCTTC
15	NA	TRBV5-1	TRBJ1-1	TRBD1	CASSLGQGMNTEAFF	TGCGCCAGCAGCTTGGGACAGGGGATGAACACTGAAGCTTTCTTT
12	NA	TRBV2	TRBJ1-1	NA	CASSGDYTEAFF	TGTGCCAGCAGTGGGGACTACACTGAAGCTTTCTTT
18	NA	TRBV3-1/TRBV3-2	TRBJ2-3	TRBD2	CASSQDPGLAGGRHTQYF	TGTGCCAGCAGCCAAGATCCGGGACTAGCGGGGGGGCGGCATACGCAGTATTTT
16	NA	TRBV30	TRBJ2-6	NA	CAWSDRFLRGANVLTF	TGTGCCTGGAGTGACAGGTTTCTGAGAGGGGCCAACGTCCTGACTTTC
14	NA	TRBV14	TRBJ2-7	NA	CASSPNLDSYEQYF	TGTGCCAGCAGTCCGAATCTAGACTCCTACGAGCAGTACTTC
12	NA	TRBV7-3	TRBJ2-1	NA	CASSSSGNEQFF	TGTGCCAGCAGCTCCTCGGGCAATGAGCAGTTCTTC
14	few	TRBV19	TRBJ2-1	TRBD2	CASSNSGGPSGQFF	TGTGCCAGTAGTAATAGCGGGGGGCCCTCTGGGCAGTTCTTC
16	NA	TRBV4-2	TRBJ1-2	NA	CASSQEWLGTSDGYTF	TGTGCCAGCAGCCAAGAGTGGTTAGGGACATCAGATGGCTACACCTTC
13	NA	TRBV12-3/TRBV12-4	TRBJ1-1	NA	CASSLDSGGQAFF	TGTGCCAGCAGTTTAGATTCGGGGGGCCAAGCTTTCTTT
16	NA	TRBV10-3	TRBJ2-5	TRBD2	CAISDNLNGGAETQYF	TGTGCCATCAGTGATAACCTTAACGGGGGGGCAGAGACCCAGTACTTC
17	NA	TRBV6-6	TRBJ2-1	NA	CASSPNGGLNSYNEQFF	TGTGCCAGCAGTCCAAACGGGGGGCTAAACTCCTACAATGAGCAGTTCTTC
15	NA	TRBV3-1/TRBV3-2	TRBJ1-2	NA	CASSQDADRLDGYTF	TGTGCCAGCAGCCAAGACGCCGACAGGTTAGATGGCTACACCTTC
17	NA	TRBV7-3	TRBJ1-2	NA	CASSLNVDSLSNYGYTF	TGTGCCAGCAGCTTAAACGTGGACAGCCTTTCTAACTATGGCTACACCTTC
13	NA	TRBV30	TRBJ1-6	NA	CAWQGSYNSPLHF	TGTGCCTGGCAGGGATCCTATAATTCACCCCTCCACTTT
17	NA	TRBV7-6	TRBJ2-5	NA	CASSLVLGGRFGETQYF	TGTGCCAGCAGCTTAGTGCTGGGGGGGCGGTTCGGAGAGACCCAGTACTTC
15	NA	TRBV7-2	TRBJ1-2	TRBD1	CASSSAGTGDYGYTF	TGTGCCAGCAGCTCGGCCGGGACAGGGGACTATGGCTACACCTTC
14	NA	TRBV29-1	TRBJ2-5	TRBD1	CSVTTAGGPETQYF	TGCAGCGTAACCACTGCAGGGGGACCAGAGACCCAGTACTTC
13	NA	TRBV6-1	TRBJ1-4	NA	CASSEGAREKLFF	TGTGCCAGCAGTGAAGGGGCGCGGGAGAAACTGTTTTTT
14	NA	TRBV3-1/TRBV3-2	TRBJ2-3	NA	CASGQGQVTDTQYF	TGTGCCAGCGGGCAGGGGCAAGTTACAGATACGCAGTATTTT
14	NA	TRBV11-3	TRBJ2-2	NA	CASSYYTNTGELFF	TGTGCCAGCAGCTACTACACGAACACCGGGGAGCTGTTTTTT
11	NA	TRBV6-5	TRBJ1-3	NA	CASGRGNTIYF	TGTGCCAGCGGCAGGGGTAACACCATATATTTT
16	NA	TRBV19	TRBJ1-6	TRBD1	CASSTDRDSYNSPLHF	TGTGCCAGTAGTACCGACCGGGACAGCTATAATTCACCCCTCCACTTT
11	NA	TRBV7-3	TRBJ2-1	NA	CASRSNNEQFF	TGTGCCAGCAGGAGTAACAATGAGCAGTTCTTC
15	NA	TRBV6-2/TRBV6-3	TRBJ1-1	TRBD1	CASSWNRDRVGEAFF	TGTGCCAGCAGCTGGAACCGGGACAGGGTCGGTGAAGCTTTCTTT
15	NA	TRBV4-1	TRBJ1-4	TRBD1	CASSQEGTEKEKLFF	TGCGCCAGCAGCCAAGAAGGGACAGAAAAAGAAAAACTGTTTTTT
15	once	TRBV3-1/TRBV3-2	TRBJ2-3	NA	CASSFRRQLRDTQYF	TGTGCCAGCAGCTTTAGGAGACAGCTTCGAGATACGCAGTATTTT
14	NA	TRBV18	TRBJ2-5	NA	CASSPYAGGETQYF	TGTGCCAGCTCACCATACGCAGGGGGGGAGACCCAGTACTTC
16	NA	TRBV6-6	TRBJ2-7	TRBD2	CASSYSGAGVSYEQYF	TGTGCCAGCAGTTACAGCGGGGCGGGGGTCTCCTACGAGCAGTACTTC
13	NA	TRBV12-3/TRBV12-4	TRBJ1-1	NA	CASSPGGANSGFF	TGTGCCAGCAGTCCCGGGGGTGCCAATTCAGGTTTCTTT
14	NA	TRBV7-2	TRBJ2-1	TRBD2	CASQRGDSYNEQFF	TGTGCCAGCCAGCGGGGGGATTCCTACAATGAGCAGTTCTTC
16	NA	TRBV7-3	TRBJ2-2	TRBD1	CASSRGQLANTGELFF	TGTGCCAGCAGCCGGGGACAGCTCGCGAACACCGGGGAGCTGTTTTTT